The 11 T cell receptor beta chains listed next were all sequenced from one sample in a study of a mutant IDH1 vaccine in newly diagnosed glioma. Antigens of these TCRs are unknown. Repertoires were generated with immunoSEQ multiplex PCR, while TCRdb's copy carries only in-frame clones and drops some. The table lists around 78,000 clones, 91% of them singletons, with about 0.6% in the top ten. Noted time point: week 5, during vaccination. Doses of 300 ug of mutant IDH1 20-mer peptide were given with topical imiquimod. The sequencing here drew on PBMCs, taken from a glioma patient whose treatment included an IDH1 peptide vaccine. The source of these receptors is a woman aged 50 to 60 with glioma.

V usage is TRBV27 and J usage is TRBJ2-1; no reliable D call. Trimming removed 7 bases from V and 4 bases from J, with 17 bases in between. Germline-derived CDR1 and CDR2 are MNHEY and SMNVEV (reference sequence). The CDR3 is made up of 15 amino acids. The CDR3 is CASTVDGSVYNEQFF. DNA for the CDR3: TGTGCCAGCACCGTTGACGGATCGGTATACAATGAGCAGTTCTTC.

V gene TRBV27 combines with J gene TRBJ1-1, with 8 bases fitting TRBD1. This CDR3 region has 15 residues. Germline CDR1 MNHEY, CDR2 SMNVEV (reference sequence). J lost 7 bases, V lost 3 bases, and 10 bases had no gene match. The CDR3 loop reads CASSFLPGTGVEAFF. Written as DNA, the CDR3 is TGTGCCAGCAGTTTCCTCCCCGGGACAGGCGTTGAAGCTTTCTTT.

The chain uses TRBV18 and TRBJ1-3, with no clear D. Trimming removed 1 base from V and 1 base from J, with 11 bases in between. Germline V gene data show CDR1 as KGHSH and CDR2 as LQKENI. The CDR3 spans 16 residues. This CDR3 is CASSPQKSNSGNTIYF. For the CDR3, the DNA is TGTGCCAGCTCACCACAGAAGTCCAATTCTGGAAACACCATATATTTT.

The chain is built from TRBV5-1 and TRBJ2-1; 9 bases are shared with TRBD2. The CDR3 has 15 residues. The V segment lost 4 bases and the J segment 0 bases; nucleotides outside the gene matches: 2. Germline CDR1 is SGHRS and CDR2 is YFSETQ. The CDR3 reads CASSPSGNSYNEQFF. CDR3 DNA: TGCGCCAGCAGCCCTAGCGGGAACTCCTACAATGAGCAGTTCTTC.

The chain recombines TRBV28 with TRBJ2-1, with 9 bases identical to TRBD2. This CDR3 spans 15 amino acids. The V gene end was trimmed by 3 bases and the J gene end by 6 bases; junction bases not matched to a gene: 6. Germline-derived CDR1 and CDR2 are MDHEN and SYDVKM. The CDR3 is CASSLAGGPGNEQFF. DNA for the CDR3: TGTGCCAGCAGTTTGGCGGGAGGGCCTGGCAATGAGCAGTTCTTC.

The chain has TRBV2 and TRBJ2-7, with TRBD1 matching 8 bases. The CDR3 has 14 amino acids. CDR1 is SNHLY, CDR2 FYNNEI, per germline. Trimming at V came to 4 bases and at J to 4 bases, leaving 6 bases not matched to a gene. In DNA form, the CDR3 reads TGTGCCAGCAGTGGGCAGGGGGCGGGTTACGAGCAGTACTTC. Translating it yields CASSGQGAGYEQYF.

The V and J genes are TRBV27 and TRBJ2-7; D remains ambiguous. Trimming pared 10 bases from V and 2 bases from J, leaving 15 bases between. Germline V gene lookup returns CDR1 MNHEY and CDR2 SMNVEV (reference sequence). CDR3 length equals 13 residues. The CDR3: CATKAGTAYEQYF. The CDR3, as DNA: TGTGCCACTAAGGCCGGTACCGCCTACGAGCAGTACTTC.

The rearrangement joins TRBV27 to TRBJ1-5, with D perhaps TRBD1 (5 bases). Per the germline V gene, CDR1 is MNHEY and CDR2 is SMNVEV (reference sequence). The V gene lost 3 bases and the J gene lost 5 bases, with 8 bases spanning the gap. This CDR3 is 13 amino acids long. This CDR3 reads CASSLEGDQPQHF. The CDR3 DNA reads as TGTGCCAGCAGTTTGGAAGGGGATCAGCCCCAGCATTTT.

This sequence joins TRBV27 and TRBJ2-5, with TRBD1 identical over 8 bases. The V gene's germline CDR1 is MNHEY and CDR2 SMNVEV (reference sequence). J was trimmed by 5 bases and V by 5 bases; bases with no gene match: 7. This CDR3 comprises 14 residues. The CDR3 reads CASSGTGTHETQYF. CDR3 DNA sequence: TGTGCCAGCAGTGGGACAGGAACCCATGAGACCCAGTACTTC.

The chain couples TRBV18 to TRBJ2-7; 7 nucleotides align to TRBD1. Trimming removed 6 bases from V and 5 bases from J; junction bases left unmatched: 16. The CDR3 loop spans 16 amino acids. From germline, CDR1 is KGHSH and CDR2 LQKENI. The CDR3 loop reads CASSLARTGDADEQYF. Here the CDR3 DNA reads TGTGCCAGCTCCCTCGCGCGGACAGGTGACGCCGACGAGCAGTACTTC.

This clone has only one observation. This chain links TRBV10-3 with TRBJ1-1, with D uncertain. V was clipped by 3 bases and J by 4 bases, with 12 bases between them. Germline-derived CDR1 and CDR2 are ENHRY and SYGVKD. There are 14 residues in the CDR3. CDR3 sequence reads: CAISDRERGTEAFF. The DNA of the CDR3 is TGTGCCATCAGTGACCGGGAACGGGGCACTGAAGCTTTCTTT.